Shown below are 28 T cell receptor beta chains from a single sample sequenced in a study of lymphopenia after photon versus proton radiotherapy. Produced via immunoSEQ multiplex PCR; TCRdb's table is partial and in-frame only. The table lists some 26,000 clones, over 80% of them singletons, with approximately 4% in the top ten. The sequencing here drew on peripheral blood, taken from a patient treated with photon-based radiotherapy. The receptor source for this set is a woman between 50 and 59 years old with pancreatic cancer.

This CDR3 reads CSATRQGAGEKLFF. CDR3 sequence (DNA): TGCAGCGCCACCAGGCAGGGGGCGGGTGAAAAACTGTTTTTT. The genes are TRBV29-1 and TRBJ1-4; 8 nucleotides line up with TRBD1. CDR3 length: 14 amino acids. Germline V lookup: CDR1 SQVTM, CDR2 ANQGSEA. The V segment lost 7 bases and the J segment 7 bases; nucleotides outside the gene matches: 11.

The CDR3 nucleotides are TGTGCCAGCAGTGGGGGGGGTTCTCGGAATCAGCCCCAGCATTTT. This encodes CASSGGGSRNQPQHF. The chain has TRBV28 and TRBJ1-5; D perhaps matches TRBD1 (5 bases). The CDR3 totals 15 residues. With 5 bases removed from V and 4 bases from J, the gap between germline ends came to 15 bases. The germline gives CDR1 MDHEN, CDR2 SYDVKM.

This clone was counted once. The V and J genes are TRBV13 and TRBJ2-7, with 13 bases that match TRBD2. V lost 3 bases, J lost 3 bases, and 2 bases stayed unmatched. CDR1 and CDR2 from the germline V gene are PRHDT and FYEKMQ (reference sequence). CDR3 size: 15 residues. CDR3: CASSLGTSGIYEQYF. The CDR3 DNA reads TGTGCCAGCAGCTTGGGGACTAGCGGGATCTACGAGCAGTACTTC.

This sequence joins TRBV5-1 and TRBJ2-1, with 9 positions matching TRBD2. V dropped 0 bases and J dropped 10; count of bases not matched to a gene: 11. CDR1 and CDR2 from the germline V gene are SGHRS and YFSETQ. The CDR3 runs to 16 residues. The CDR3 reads CASSLEPIAGVGEQFF. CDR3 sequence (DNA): TGCGCCAGCAGCTTGGAGCCTATAGCGGGAGTTGGCGAGCAGTTCTTC.

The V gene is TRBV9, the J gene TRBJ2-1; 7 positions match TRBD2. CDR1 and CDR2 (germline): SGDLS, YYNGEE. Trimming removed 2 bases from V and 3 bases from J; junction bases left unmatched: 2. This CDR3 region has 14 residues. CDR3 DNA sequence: TGTGCCAGCAGCGTGCGGGGGAACTACAATGAGCAGTTCTTC. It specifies CASSVRGNYNEQFF.

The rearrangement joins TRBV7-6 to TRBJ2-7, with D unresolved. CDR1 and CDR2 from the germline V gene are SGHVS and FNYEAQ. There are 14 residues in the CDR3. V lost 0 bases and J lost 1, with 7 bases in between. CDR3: CASSLAQDSYEQYF. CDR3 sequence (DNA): TGTGCCAGCAGCTTAGCGCAGGATTCCTACGAGCAGTACTTC. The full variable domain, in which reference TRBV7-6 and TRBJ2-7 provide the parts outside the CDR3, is GAGVSQSPRYKVTKRGQDVALRCDPISGHVSLYWYRQALGQGPEFLTYFNYEAQQDKSGLPNDRFSAERPEGSISTLTIQRTEQRDSAMYRCASSLAQDSYEQYFGPGTRLTVT.

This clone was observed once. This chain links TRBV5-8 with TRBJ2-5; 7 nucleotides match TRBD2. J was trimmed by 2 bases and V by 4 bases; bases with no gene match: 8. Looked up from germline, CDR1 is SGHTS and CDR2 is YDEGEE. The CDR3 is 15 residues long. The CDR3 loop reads CASSGRGTPQETQYF. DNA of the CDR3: TGTGCCAGCAGCGGGAGGGGCACCCCTCAAGAGACCCAGTACTTC.

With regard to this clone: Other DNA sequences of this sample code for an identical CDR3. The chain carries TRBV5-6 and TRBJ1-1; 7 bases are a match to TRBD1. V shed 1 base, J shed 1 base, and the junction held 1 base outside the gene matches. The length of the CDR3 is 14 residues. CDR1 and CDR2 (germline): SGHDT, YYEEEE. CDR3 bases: TGTGCCAGCAGCTTGAACAGGGGGAACACTGAAGCTTTCTTT. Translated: CASSLNRGNTEAFF.

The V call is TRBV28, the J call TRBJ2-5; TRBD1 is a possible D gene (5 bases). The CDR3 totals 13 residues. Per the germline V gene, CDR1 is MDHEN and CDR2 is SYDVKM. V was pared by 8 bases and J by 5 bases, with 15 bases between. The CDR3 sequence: CASRKQARETQYF. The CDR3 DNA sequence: TGTGCCAGCCGGAAACAGGCTCGGGAGACCCAGTACTTC.

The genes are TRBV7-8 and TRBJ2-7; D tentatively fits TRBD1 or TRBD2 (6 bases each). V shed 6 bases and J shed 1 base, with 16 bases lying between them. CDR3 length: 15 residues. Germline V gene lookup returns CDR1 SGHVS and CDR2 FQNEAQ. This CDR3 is CASREGGPGSYEQYF. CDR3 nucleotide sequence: TGTGCCAGCAGGGAAGGGGGGCCAGGTTCCTACGAGCAGTACTTC.

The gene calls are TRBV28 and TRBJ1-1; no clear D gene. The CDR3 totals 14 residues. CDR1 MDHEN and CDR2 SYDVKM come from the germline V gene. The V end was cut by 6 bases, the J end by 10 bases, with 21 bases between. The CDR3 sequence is CASSSKGGPRVAFF. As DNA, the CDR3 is TGTGCCAGCAGCTCTAAGGGCGGCCCTCGGGTAGCTTTCTTT. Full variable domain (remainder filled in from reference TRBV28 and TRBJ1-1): DVKVTQSSRYLVKRTGEKVFLECVQDMDHENMFWYRQDPGLGLRLIYFSYDVKMKEKGDIPEGYSVSREKKERFSLILESASTNQTSMYLCASSSKGGPRVAFFGQGTRLTVV.

The CDR3 is CASSPSDRRGIKTQYF. The CDR3 coding sequence is TGTGCCAGCAGCCCATCCGACCGACGGGGGATAAAGACCCAGTACTTC. The chain combines TRBV5-4 with TRBJ2-5, with D maybe TRBD2 (6 bases). V was trimmed by 4 bases and J by 6 bases, leaving 22 bases between them. This CDR3 spans 16 amino acids. Germline V gives CDR1 SGHNT, CDR2 YYREEE (reference sequence).

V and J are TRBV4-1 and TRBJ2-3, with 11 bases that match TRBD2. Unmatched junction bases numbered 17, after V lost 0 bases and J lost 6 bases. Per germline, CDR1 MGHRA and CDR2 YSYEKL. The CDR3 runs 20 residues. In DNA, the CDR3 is TGCGCCAGCAGCCAAGATAGCGGGAGGGCCAATTCCGCTGCCAGTGATACGCAGTATTTT. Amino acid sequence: CASSQDSGRANSAASDTQYF.

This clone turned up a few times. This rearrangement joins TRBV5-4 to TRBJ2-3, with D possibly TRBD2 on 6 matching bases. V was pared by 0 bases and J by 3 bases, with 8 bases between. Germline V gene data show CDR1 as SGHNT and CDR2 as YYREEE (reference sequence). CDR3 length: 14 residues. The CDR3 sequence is CASSLGAGTDTQYF. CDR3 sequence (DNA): TGTGCCAGCAGCTTGGGGGCGGGAACAGATACGCAGTATTTT.

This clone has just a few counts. The CDR3 region has the DNA TGTGCCAGCAGCCGCCCAGGGGCGGATAGCAATCAGCCCCAGCATTTT. It codes for CASSRPGADSNQPQHF. The chain recombines TRBV14 with TRBJ1-5, with TRBD1 as a possible D gene (6 bases). Germline CDR1 reads SGHDN; CDR2 reads FVKESK. CDR3 length: 16 amino acids. Trimming left V 4 bases short and J 0 bases short, with 13 bases between.

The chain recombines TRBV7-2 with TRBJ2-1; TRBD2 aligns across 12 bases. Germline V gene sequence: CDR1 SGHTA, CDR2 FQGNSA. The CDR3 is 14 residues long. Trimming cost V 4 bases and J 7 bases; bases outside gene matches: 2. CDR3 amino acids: CASSYGLAGNEQFF. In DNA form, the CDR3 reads TGTGCCAGCAGCTATGGACTAGCGGGAAATGAGCAGTTCTTC.

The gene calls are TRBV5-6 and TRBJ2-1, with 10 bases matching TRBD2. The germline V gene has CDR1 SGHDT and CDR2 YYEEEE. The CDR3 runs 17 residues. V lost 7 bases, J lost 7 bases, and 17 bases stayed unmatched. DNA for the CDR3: TGTGCCAGCGGGGGCCTAGCGGGAGAAAGGCCGTGGAATGAGCAGTTCTTC. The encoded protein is CASGGLAGERPWNEQFF.

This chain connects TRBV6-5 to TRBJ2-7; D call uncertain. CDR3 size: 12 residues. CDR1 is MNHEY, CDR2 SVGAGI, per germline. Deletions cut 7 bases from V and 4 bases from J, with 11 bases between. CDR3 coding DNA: TGTGCCAGCAAGGCAGGACCTTACGAGCAGTACTTC. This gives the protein CASKAGPYEQYF.

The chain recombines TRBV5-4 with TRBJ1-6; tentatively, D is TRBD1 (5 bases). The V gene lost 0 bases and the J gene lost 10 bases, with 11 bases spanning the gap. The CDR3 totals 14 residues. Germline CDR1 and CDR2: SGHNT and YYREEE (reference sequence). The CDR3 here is CASSLAGSGSPLHF. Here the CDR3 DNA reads TGTGCCAGCAGCTTGGCAGGGTCCGGCTCACCCCTCCACTTT. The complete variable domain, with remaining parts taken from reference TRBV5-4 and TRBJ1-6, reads ETGVTQSPTHLIKTRGQQVTLRCSSQSGHNTVSWYQQALGQGPQFIFQYYREEENGRGNFPPRFSGLQFPNYSSELNVNALELDDSALYLCASSLAGSGSPLHFGNGTRLTVT.

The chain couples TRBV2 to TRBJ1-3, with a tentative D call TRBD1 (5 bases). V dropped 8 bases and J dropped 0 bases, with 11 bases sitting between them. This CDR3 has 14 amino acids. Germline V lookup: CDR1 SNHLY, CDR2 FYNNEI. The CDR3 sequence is CASAGGASGNTIYF. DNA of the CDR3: TGTGCCAGCGCGGGGGGTGCCTCTGGAAACACCATATATTTT.

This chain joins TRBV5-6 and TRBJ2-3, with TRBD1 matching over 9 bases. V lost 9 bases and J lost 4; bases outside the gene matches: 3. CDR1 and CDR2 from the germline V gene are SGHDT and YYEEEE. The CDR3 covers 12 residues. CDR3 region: CATGQGADTQYF. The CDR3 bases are TGTGCCACGGGACAGGGTGCAGATACGCAGTATTTT.

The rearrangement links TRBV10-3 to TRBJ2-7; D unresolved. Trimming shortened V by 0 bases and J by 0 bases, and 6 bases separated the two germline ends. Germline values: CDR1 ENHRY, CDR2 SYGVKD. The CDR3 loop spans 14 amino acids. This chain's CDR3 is CAISESSISYEQYF. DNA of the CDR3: TGTGCCATCAGTGAGTCATCGATCTCCTACGAGCAGTACTTC.

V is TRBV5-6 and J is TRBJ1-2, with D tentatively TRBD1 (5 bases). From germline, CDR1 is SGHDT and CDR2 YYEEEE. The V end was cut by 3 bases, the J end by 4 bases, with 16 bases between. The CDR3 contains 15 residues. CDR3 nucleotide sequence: TGTGCCAGCAGCTCCCGGGGGGTAGGGCTCTATGGCTACACCTTC. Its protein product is CASSSRGVGLYGYTF.

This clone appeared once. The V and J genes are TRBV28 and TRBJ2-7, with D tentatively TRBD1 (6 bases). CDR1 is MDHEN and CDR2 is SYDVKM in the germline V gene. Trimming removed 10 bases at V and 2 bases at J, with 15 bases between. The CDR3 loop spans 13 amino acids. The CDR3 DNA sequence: TGTGCCACCATGGGGACACCTACCTACGAGCAGTACTTC. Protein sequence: CATMGTPTYEQYF.

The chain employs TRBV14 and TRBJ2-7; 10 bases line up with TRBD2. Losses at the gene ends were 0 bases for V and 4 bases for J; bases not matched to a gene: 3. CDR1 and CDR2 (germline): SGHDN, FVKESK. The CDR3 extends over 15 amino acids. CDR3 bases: TGTGCCAGCAGCCAAGAAGCGGGGGGGTCGTACGAGCAGTACTTC. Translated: CASSQEAGGSYEQYF.

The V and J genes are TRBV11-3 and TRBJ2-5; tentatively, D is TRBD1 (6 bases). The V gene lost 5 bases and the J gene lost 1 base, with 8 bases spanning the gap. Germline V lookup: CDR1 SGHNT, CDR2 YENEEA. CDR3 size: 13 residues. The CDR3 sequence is CASSRDTQETQYF. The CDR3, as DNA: TGTGCCAGCAGCCGGGACACCCAAGAGACCCAGTACTTC.

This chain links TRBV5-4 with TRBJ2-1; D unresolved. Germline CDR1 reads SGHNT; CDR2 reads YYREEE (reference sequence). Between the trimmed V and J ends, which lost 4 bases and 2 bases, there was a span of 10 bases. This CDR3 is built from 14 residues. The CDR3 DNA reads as TGTGCCAGCAGCCCAGACCCAGCCTACAATGAGCAGTTCTTC. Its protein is CASSPDPAYNEQFF.

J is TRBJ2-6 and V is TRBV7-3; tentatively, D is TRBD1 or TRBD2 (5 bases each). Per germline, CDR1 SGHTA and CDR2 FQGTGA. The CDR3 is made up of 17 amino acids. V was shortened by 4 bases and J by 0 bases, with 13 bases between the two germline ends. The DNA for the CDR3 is TGTGCCAGCAGCTGGCAGGGTGGGAGCTCTGGGGCCAACGTCCTGACTTTC. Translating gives CASSWQGGSSGANVLTF.